The sequence of this T cell receptor (beta chain) was determined in a study of cytomegalovirus exposure and HLA in healthy donors. As for the study in general: As released early, the data held roughly 85 million unique TCRs from HLA-typed donors.

Findings of the study overall: The only immune exposure information that was available was CMV serostatus. From TCR beta sequences, most subjects' HLA-A and HLA-B alleles were reportedly predicted accurately.

Note on this clone: Its antigen remains unknown.

The study ran its PCR with 60 Vbeta and 13 Jbeta primers. Profiled with immunoSEQ multiplex PCR; TCRdb holds only in-frame clones, not every one. The sample consists of 90,000 to 150,000 clones, around 72% of them appearing once. Whereas donors were nominally healthy upon sampling, unrecorded immune exposures were probable. This receptor was obtained from a woman in her thirties or forties in good health and CMV-seropositive. Specimen: PBMCs.

The CDR3 DNA reads as TGTGCCAGCAGCTCGTGGACAGACACTGAAGCTTTCTTT. Its protein is CASSSWTDTEAFF. J is TRBJ1-1 and V is TRBV5-6, with a possible D match to TRBD1 (6 bases). V was pared by 3 bases and J by 3 bases, with 9 bases between. This CDR3 spans 13 amino acids. Germline V lookup: CDR1 SGHDT, CDR2 YYEEEE.